The 24 T cell receptor beta chains given below trace back to one sample, sequenced in a study of cytomegalovirus exposure and HLA in healthy donors. The PCR used 60 Vbeta and 13 Jbeta primers. Sequenced by immunoSEQ multiplex PCR; TCRdb stores in-frame clones only, minus some. The repertoire holds fewer than 200,000 clones, with 80% to 90% as singletons. Material for sequencing was PBMCs. The receptor set was obtained from a woman aged 18-29 years in good health and CMV-seronegative.

This clone was seen once. The CDR3: CASSPSGITMRGYTF. As DNA, the CDR3 is TGTGCCAGCAGTCCCTCCGGGATAACTATGCGCGGCTACACCTTC. This chain connects TRBV6-5 to TRBJ1-2, with D hard to call. V shed 5 bases and J shed 8 bases, with 21 bases lying between them. Germline values: CDR1 MNHEY, CDR2 SVGAGI. This CDR3 has 15 amino acids.

The rearrangement uses TRBV5-4 and TRBJ2-5; 7 bases map to TRBD1. Germline-derived CDR1 and CDR2 are SGHNT and YYREEE (reference sequence). J gave up 1 base and V 2 bases, and 5 bases lay outside the gene matches. The CDR3 has 15 amino acids. The CDR3 DNA sequence: TGTGCCAGCAGCTTACCCACAGGGGTCCAAGAGACCCAGTACTTC. Protein sequence: CASSLPTGVQETQYF. Supplemented by reference TRBV5-4 and TRBJ2-5, the full variable domain reads ETGVTQSPTHLIKTRGQQVTLRCSSQSGHNTVSWYQQALGQGPQFIFQYYREEENGRGNFPPRFSGLQFPNYSSELNVNALELDDSALYLCASSLPTGVQETQYFGPGTRLLVL.

The genes are TRBV6-6 and TRBJ1-2; tentative D call: TRBD1 (6 bases). The length of the CDR3 is 16 residues. Trimming pared 2 bases from V and 5 bases from J, leaving 18 bases between. The germline V gene encodes CDR1 MNHNY and CDR2 SVGAGI (reference sequence). The DNA for the CDR3 is TGTGCCAGCAGTTACGAGTGGGGGCAGAGCAATTATGGCTACACCTTC. Its protein is CASSYEWGQSNYGYTF.

This chain joins TRBV15 and TRBJ2-1; D is perhaps TRBD2 (6 bases). There are 17 residues in the CDR3. Per germline, CDR1 LNHNV and CDR2 YYDKDF (reference sequence). V was shortened by 9 bases and J by 0 bases, with 21 bases between the two germline ends. CDR3 nucleotide sequence: TGTGCCACTACCACCGGCCATAGCGGAAGCTCCTACAATGAGCAGTTCTTC. Protein product: CATTTGHSGSSYNEQFF.

The rearrangement joins TRBV5-1 to TRBJ1-4; TRBD1 agrees at 7 bases. CDR1 and CDR2 from the germline V gene are SGHRS and YFSETQ. The CDR3 runs 18 residues. With 0 bases clipped from V and 2 bases from J, the junction kept 10 bases outside the gene matches. The CDR3 region is CASSLVFLGGSTNEKLFF. CDR3 DNA sequence: TGCGCCAGCAGCTTGGTTTTTTTAGGGGGCAGCACTAATGAAAAACTGTTTTTT.

The CDR3 protein is CASSVARAGGIYGYTF. Here the CDR3 DNA reads TGTGCCAGCAGCGTAGCTCGGGCAGGGGGCATCTATGGCTACACCTTC. The genes are TRBV9 and TRBJ1-2; 8 nucleotides line up with TRBD1. The V segment lost 0 bases and the J segment 4 bases; nucleotides outside the gene matches: 8. This CDR3 comprises 16 residues. The germline gives CDR1 SGDLS, CDR2 YYNGEE.

There are a few counts of this clone. The genes are TRBV18 and TRBJ2-7, with D unclear. V gave up 1 base and J gave up 2 bases, with 6 bases separating them. This CDR3 is built from 13 residues. CDR1 KGHSH and CDR2 LQKENI come from the germline V gene. In DNA, the CDR3 is TGTGCCAGCTCACCACGCCCAGCCTACGAGCAGTACTTC. It encodes CASSPRPAYEQYF. Full variable domain (rest looked up from reference TRBV18 and TRBJ2-7): NAGVMQNPRHLVRRRGQEARLRCSPMKGHSHVYWYRQLPEEGLKFMVYLQKENIIDESGMPKERFSAEFPKEGPSILRIQQVVRGDSAAYFCASSPRPAYEQYFGPGTRLTVT.

The chain couples TRBV2 to TRBJ1-5; 7 nucleotides agree with TRBD1. Germline V gene data show CDR1 as SNHLY and CDR2 as FYNNEI. This CDR3 is built from 15 residues. Unmatched junction bases numbered 7, after V lost 3 bases and J lost 5 bases. This CDR3 is CASSEGTVLYQPQHF. In DNA, the CDR3 is TGTGCCAGCAGTGAGGGGACAGTCCTCTATCAGCCCCAGCATTTT.

A remark on this clone: In the same sample, other DNA sequences code for this CDR3. The chain has TRBV5-1 and TRBJ2-5; the match to TRBD2 covers 8 bases. Germline V CDR1 and CDR2: SGHRS, YFSETQ. This CDR3 spans 13 amino acids. Trimming took 0 bases from V and 5 from J; bases not matched to a gene: 0. The CDR3 sequence is CASSLGGGETQYF. CDR3 nucleotides: TGCGCCAGCAGCTTGGGCGGGGGGGAGACCCAGTACTTC.

J is TRBJ2-1 and V is TRBV2; TRBD2 is a possible D gene (5 bases). The V and J ends lost 7 bases and 4 bases respectively, with 14 bases between them. Germline loops: CDR1 SNHLY, CDR2 FYNNEI. The CDR3 totals 14 residues. The CDR3 region is CASTKRSGYNEQFF. In DNA form, the CDR3 reads TGTGCCAGCACTAAACGGTCGGGGTACAATGAGCAGTTCTTC. Variable domain in full (rest from reference TRBV2 and TRBJ2-1): EPEVTQTPSHQVTQMGQEVILRCVPISNHLYFYWYRQILGQKVEFLVSFYNNEISEKSEIFDDQFSVERPDGSNFTLKIRSTKLEDSAMYFCASTKRSGYNEQFFGPGTRLTVL.

The chain combines TRBV10-3 with TRBJ2-5, with 7 bases lining up with TRBD2. Judging by the DNA end, TRBJ2-7 fits better; the J call may be wrong. The CDR3 spans 13 residues. Germline V gene sequence: CDR1 ENHRY, CDR2 SYGVKD. CDR3 in DNA: TGTGCCTCCGGGAGCGGGGAAACCTACGAGCAGTACTTC. It encodes CASGSGETYEQYF.

The chain recombines TRBV28 with TRBJ1-1, with D possibly TRBD1 on 5 matching bases. Germline V gene lookup returns CDR1 MDHEN and CDR2 SYDVKM. The CDR3 has 17 amino acids. Trimming took off 3 bases at V and 4 bases at J, with 21 bases between the two ends. CDR3 coding DNA: TGTGCCAGCAGTTTGTCAGAAGCCCGCCTGCAGGGCACTGAAGCTTTCTTT. It codes for CASSLSEARLQGTEAFF.

This clone has more than one count but fewer than ten. This chain connects TRBV5-1 to TRBJ1-5; D is undetermined. This CDR3 comprises 14 residues. Germline V lookup: CDR1 SGHRS, CDR2 YFSETQ. Trimming took 0 bases from V and 6 from J, leaving 10 bases between them. The CDR3 coding sequence is TGCGCCAGCAGCTTGGTGTCGGGGATTCAGCCCCAGCATTTT. Amino acid sequence: CASSLVSGIQPQHF.

This chain uses TRBV27 with TRBJ1-6; 9 bases map to TRBD1. Germline values: CDR1 MNHEY, CDR2 SMNVEV (reference sequence). V dropped 5 bases and J dropped 3; count of bases not matched to a gene: 8. The CDR3 has 17 amino acids. The CDR3: CASSPRQGVGYNSPLHF. Here the CDR3 DNA reads TGTGCCAGCAGTCCGCGACAGGGGGTCGGCTATAATTCACCCCTCCACTTT.

The rearrangement uses TRBV7-8 and TRBJ2-3, with 8 bases aligning to TRBD2. V lost 6 bases to trimming and J lost 2 bases; unmatched junction nucleotides: 10. This CDR3 is 16 amino acids long. Germline-derived CDR1 and CDR2 are SGHVS and FQNEAQ. The CDR3 nucleotides read TGTGCCAGCAGACGGCGGGGGGACTACCTCACAGATACGCAGTATTTT. The encoded protein is CASRRRGDYLTDTQYF. The whole variable domain, remainder taken from reference TRBV7-8 and TRBJ2-3, is GAGVSQSPRYKVAKRGQDVALRCDPISGHVSLFWYQQALGQGPEFLTYFQNEAQLDKSGLPSDRFFAERPEGSVSTLKIQRTQQEDSAVYLCASRRRGDYLTDTQYFGPGTRLTVL.

The chain employs TRBV2 and TRBJ2-5; TRBD2 agrees at 9 bases. Germline CDR1 is SNHLY and CDR2 is FYNNEI. Trimming at V came to 5 bases and at J to 4 bases, leaving 23 bases not matched to a gene. CDR3 length: 20 amino acids. Here the CDR3 reads CASSPPGLATRPNFSETQYF. CDR3 DNA sequence: TGTGCCAGCAGTCCTCCGGGACTAGCAACTCGTCCCAACTTCTCAGAGACCCAGTACTTC.

The chain is built from TRBV5-1 and TRBJ2-5; 9 bases agree with TRBD1. The DNA end is a closer match to TRBJ2-7, so the J assignment may be wrong. There are 15 residues in the CDR3. The germline V gene encodes CDR1 SGHRS and CDR2 YFSETQ. CDR3 DNA: TGCGCCAGCAGCTTGGGGACAGGGGTTACCTACGAGCAGTACTTC. This encodes CASSLGTGVTYEQYF.

V is TRBV4-2 and J is TRBJ2-7; D gene unclear. V was clipped by 0 bases and J by 5 bases, with 5 bases between them. The germline V gene encodes CDR1 LGHNA and CDR2 YNFKEQ. The CDR3 runs to 12 residues. CDR3 sequence (DNA): TGTGCCAGCAGCCAAGACCTCCACGAGCAGTACTTC. This encodes CASSQDLHEQYF.

This chain connects TRBV4-2 to TRBJ1-1; D not certain. Trimming removed 0 bases from V and 0 bases from J, with 11 bases in between. The CDR3 is made up of 16 amino acids. Germline loops: CDR1 LGHNA, CDR2 YNFKEQ. The CDR3 coding sequence is TGTGCCAGCAGCCAAGATCTGGGCAGGATGAACACTGAAGCTTTCTTT. Amino acids: CASSQDLGRMNTEAFF.

This clone turned up a few times. The chain couples TRBV19 to TRBJ1-2, with D maybe TRBD1 (5 bases). Trimming left V 10 bases short and J 2 bases short, with 20 bases between. The CDR3 length is 15 residues. The germline V gene encodes CDR1 LNHDA and CDR2 SQIVND (reference sequence). The CDR3 region has the DNA TGTGCCACCTCCACCAGAGATTGGGGCAACTATGGCTACACCTTC. Its protein is CATSTRDWGNYGYTF.

In the case of this clone: Other DNA sequences in this sample translate to the same CDR3. V and J are TRBV14 and TRBJ2-7; 9 bases are shared with TRBD1. In germline, CDR1 is SGHDN, CDR2 FVKESK. This CDR3 has 14 amino acids. The junction had 4 bases not matched to a gene; V was cut back by 3 bases and J by 4 bases. CDR3 bases: TGTGCCAGCAGCCACGGGACAGGGCTATACGAGCAGTACTTC. Translating it yields CASSHGTGLYEQYF. Supplemented by reference TRBV14 and TRBJ2-7, the full variable domain reads EAGVTQFPSHSVIEKGQTVTLRCDPISGHDNLYWYRRVMGKEIKFLLHFVKESKQDESGMPNNRFLAERTGGTYSTLKVQPAELEDSGVYFCASSHGTGLYEQYFGPGTRLTVT.

This chain connects TRBV9 to TRBJ1-4, with unresolved D. Germline CDR1 reads SGDLS; CDR2 reads YYNGEE. The CDR3 totals 15 residues. V lost 4 bases, J lost 7 bases, and 17 bases lay in between. CDR3 DNA sequence: TGTGCCAGCAGCCGTTATGAGGGATCAAGTGAAAAACTGTTTTTT. It yields the protein CASSRYEGSSEKLFF.

The V call is TRBV18, the J call TRBJ2-1; tentative D call: TRBD2 (6 bases). V was trimmed by 0 bases and J by 15 bases, leaving 18 bases between them. Germline V gene lookup returns CDR1 KGHSH and CDR2 LQKENI. This CDR3 contains 14 residues. The CDR3 DNA is TGTGCCAGCTCACCACCGGAGCGAGCGGGTGTGCGGTTCTTC. This sequence encodes CASSPPERAGVRFF. The full variable domain, rest sourced from reference TRBV18 and TRBJ2-1, is NAGVMQNPRHLVRRRGQEARLRCSPMKGHSHVYWYRQLPEEGLKFMVYLQKENIIDESGMPKERFSAEFPKEGPSILRIQQVVRGDSAAYFCASSPPERAGVRFFGPGTRLTVL.

The chain combines TRBV7-2 with TRBJ2-2; TRBD1 aligns across 9 bases. This CDR3 is 15 amino acids long. Germline V gives CDR1 SGHTA, CDR2 FQGNSA. V lost 5 bases and J lost 7; bases outside the gene matches: 8. This CDR3 is CASSPGTGWVGELFF. The CDR3 DNA sequence: TGTGCCAGCAGCCCTGGGACAGGGTGGGTCGGGGAGCTGTTTTTT.